Below are 19 T cell receptor beta chains sequenced from a single sample in a study of OX40 agonist ivuxolimab in advanced cancers. Measured with immunoSEQ multiplex PCR; TCRdb has only the in-frame clones, and not every one. Counted here are approximately 50,000 clones, 65% to 85% occurring once; the ten biggest clones make up 9.5% to 15%. Sequencing was performed on CD4+ or CD8+ T cells sorted from blood, taken in a trial of the OX40 agonist ivuxolimab. The source is an adult with an advanced solid tumor such as melanoma, head and neck, liver or kidney cancer.

The chain recombines TRBV7-9 with TRBJ2-3; the D gene could be TRBD1 or TRBD2 (5 bases each). CDR1 and CDR2 (germline): SEHNR, FQNEAQ (reference sequence). The V end lost 5 bases, the J end lost 2 bases, and 14 bases lay between the germline ends. CDR3 length: 15 amino acids. Here the CDR3 DNA reads TGTGCCAGCAGCCACCGGGACGGATACACAGATACGCAGTATTTT. This codes for CASSHRDGYTDTQYF.

The rearrangement uses TRBV29-1 and TRBJ2-1, with TRBD2 matching 11 bases. This CDR3 has 15 amino acids. Germline CDR1 and CDR2: SQVTM and ANQGSEA. Unmatched junction bases numbered 0, after V lost 2 bases and J lost 0 bases. Here the CDR3 reads CSVELAGGSYNEQFF. In nucleotides, the CDR3 is TGCAGCGTTGAACTAGCGGGAGGCTCCTACAATGAGCAGTTCTTC.

This sequence joins TRBV9 and TRBJ2-1, with D maybe TRBD2 (6 bases). The CDR3 has 11 amino acids. Trimming shortened V by 3 bases and J by 11 bases, and 9 bases separated the two germline ends. Germline V CDR1 and CDR2: SGDLS, YYNGEE. The CDR3 nucleotides are TGTGCCAGCAGCGAGGAGGGACAGCAGTTCTTC. Translation gives CASSEEGQQFF.

This rearrangement joins TRBV6-5 to TRBJ2-1, with TRBD1 matching 7 bases. CDR1 is MNHEY and CDR2 is SVGAGI in the germline V gene. The length of the CDR3 is 12 residues. V shed 10 bases and J 9 bases; nucleotides not matched to a gene: 9. This CDR3 is CATHRGSGEQFF. The CDR3 coding sequence is TGTGCCACACACAGGGGTAGTGGTGAGCAGTTCTTC.

V is TRBV5-1 and J is TRBJ2-2; D not resolved. The CDR3 runs to 12 residues. Germline V gene data show CDR1 as SGHRS and CDR2 as YFSETQ. V lost 4 bases and J lost 8, with 9 bases in between. The CDR3 sequence: CASSVNVGELFF. The CDR3 DNA sequence: TGCGCCAGCAGCGTCAACGTGGGGGAGCTGTTTTTT.

This clone was counted between two and nine times. This rearrangement joins TRBV6-6 to TRBJ1-1; TRBD1 is a possible D gene (5 bases). Per the germline V gene, CDR1 is MNHNY and CDR2 is SVGAGI (reference sequence). The CDR3 spans 13 residues. V shed 5 bases and J shed 0 bases, with 7 bases lying between them. This chain's CDR3 is CASSGGMNTEAFF. The CDR3 DNA reads TGTGCCAGCAGTGGGGGTATGAACACTGAAGCTTTCTTT.

The sample holds one count of this clone. The chain links TRBV5-4 to TRBJ1-1; no clear D. Trimming stripped 0 bases from V and 4 bases from J, with 13 bases between. The CDR3 is made up of 15 amino acids. Germline V lookup: CDR1 SGHNT, CDR2 YYREEE (reference sequence). CDR3 nucleotides: TGTGCCAGCAGCTTGGGACCCTCTGCGGTCACTGAAGCTTTCTTT. This gives the protein CASSLGPSAVTEAFF.

The genes are TRBV7-8 and TRBJ1-1; 9 bases line up with TRBD1. The V gene's germline CDR1 is SGHVS and CDR2 FQNEAQ. The J segment lost 3 bases and the V segment lost 1 base, leaving 6 bases of the junction unmatched. The CDR3 has 16 amino acids. CDR3 in amino acids: CASSLETGGRDTEAFF. As DNA, the CDR3 is TGTGCCAGCAGCTTAGAGACAGGGGGTAGGGACACTGAAGCTTTCTTT.

The V and J genes are TRBV6-5 and TRBJ1-2, with TRBD1 matching 9 bases. V lost 6 bases and J lost 7; bases outside the gene matches: 9. Germline lookup yields CDR1 MNHEY and CDR2 SVGAGI. This CDR3 is built from 14 residues. The CDR3: CASRKPGTGSGYTF. The DNA for the CDR3 is TGTGCCAGCAGGAAACCCGGGACAGGGAGTGGCTACACCTTC.

The genes are TRBV2 and TRBJ2-5; perhaps TRBD1 as D (6 bases). Trimming left V 8 bases short and J 5 bases short, with 18 bases between. CDR1 and CDR2 (germline): SNHLY, FYNNEI. CDR3 size: 14 residues. The CDR3 region has the DNA TGTGCCAGCCTTGAGGCACAGGGCGGTGAGACCCAGTACTTC. Its protein product is CASLEAQGGETQYF.

V and J are TRBV7-9 and TRBJ1-1; D gene unclear. The CDR3 extends over 15 amino acids. Germline V gene lookup returns CDR1 SEHNR and CDR2 FQNEAQ (reference sequence). V was clipped by 4 bases and J by 6 bases, with 18 bases between them. The CDR3 protein is CASSSPVAGTPEAFF. CDR3 sequence (DNA): TGTGCCAGCAGCTCCCCTGTGGCGGGAACCCCTGAAGCTTTCTTT.

Of note for this clone: Since a far larger clone is one base different, this is likely a read error. The chain has TRBV5-5 and TRBJ2-5; D might be TRBD1 (5 bases). The DNA end is more similar to TRBJ2-7, so the J call may be wrong. Per the germline V gene, CDR1 is SGHKS and CDR2 is YYEKEE (reference sequence). The CDR3 covers 14 residues. The CDR3 region is CASSQTQGFYEQYF. DNA of the CDR3: TGCGCCAGCAGCCAAACCCAGGGATTCTACGAGCAGTACTTC.

The chain links TRBV12-5 to TRBJ1-6; D uncertain. Trimming shortened V by 4 bases and J by 8 bases, and 9 bases separated the two germline ends. This CDR3 is 13 amino acids long. Looked up from germline, CDR1 is LGHNT and CDR2 is FRNRAP. The CDR3 here is CASGSDTDSPLHF. CDR3 in DNA: TGTGCTAGTGGTTCAGACACTGATTCACCCCTCCACTTT.

The CDR3 region has the DNA TGCAGCGGCCAGATGACAGGTTCTGAAGCTTTCTTT. Its translation is CSGQMTGSEAFF. The chain carries TRBV29-1 and TRBJ1-1, with D perhaps TRBD1 (6 bases). V gave up 7 bases and J gave up 6 bases, with 15 bases separating them. CDR3 length: 12 residues. Germline V gives CDR1 SQVTM, CDR2 ANQGSEA.

This clone is a singleton in its sample. This chain's CDR3 is CASSRLADSTDTQYF. CDR3 DNA sequence: TGTGCCAGCAGCCGACTAGCGGATAGCACAGATACGCAGTATTTT. The chain couples TRBV6-5 to TRBJ2-3; TRBD2 matches 9 bases. This CDR3 comprises 15 residues. CDR1 MNHEY and CDR2 SVGAGI come from the germline V gene. With 6 bases clipped from V and 0 bases from J, the junction kept 4 bases outside the gene matches.

In this sample, this clone turned up once. V gene TRBV7-2 combines with J gene TRBJ1-1; D is ambiguous. The CDR3 has 13 amino acids. Between the trimmed V and J ends, which lost 7 bases and 4 bases, there was a span of 13 bases. CDR1 is SGHTA and CDR2 is FQGNSA in the germline V gene. CDR3: CASTTYLSTEAFF. The CDR3, as DNA: TGTGCCAGCACCACTTACCTGTCCACTGAAGCTTTCTTT.

This chain connects TRBV28 to TRBJ2-7; a possible D gene is TRBD2 (6 bases). V was cut by 4 bases and J by 4 bases, with 26 bases left in between. The germline CDR1 and CDR2 sequences are MDHEN and SYDVKM. The CDR3 covers 18 residues. The CDR3 is CASSCSSGFGSLEYEQYF. The DNA of the CDR3 is TGTGCCAGCAGTTGCTCATCCGGGTTCGGGAGTTTGGAATACGAGCAGTACTTC.

The sample holds one count of this clone. The CDR3 spells CASSRGQGAGNEQFF. The CDR3 DNA is TGTGCCAGCAGCAGAGGACAGGGGGCGGGCAATGAGCAGTTCTTC. The chain is built from TRBV4-2 and TRBJ2-1; 11 bases fit TRBD1. After removal of 5 bases from V and 6 bases from J, the junction contained 6 bases not matched to a gene. The CDR3 runs 15 residues. From germline, CDR1 is LGHNA and CDR2 YNFKEQ.

This sequence joins TRBV7-2 and TRBJ2-3; 14 positions agree with TRBD2. V shed 5 bases, J shed 8 bases, and the junction held 6 bases outside the gene matches. The CDR3 has 15 residues. Per the germline V gene, CDR1 is SGHTA and CDR2 is FQGNSA. The CDR3 DNA follows: TGTGCCAGCAGCGCAGGACTAGCGGGGGGAGGTACGCAGTATTTT. This sequence encodes CASSAGLAGGGTQYF.